The clone carrying this T cell receptor (beta chain) was picked up a small number of times. Its antigen is as yet unknown. Use of 60 Vbeta and 13 Jbeta primers characterized the PCR. The assay was immunoSEQ multiplex PCR, and TCRdb's table has in-frame clones only and misses some. Of about 130,000 clones in the sample, roughly 84% were seen once. Germline V gene lookup returns CDR1 SGDLS and CDR2 YYNGEE. V gave up 2 bases and J gave up 1 base, with 10 bases separating them. The CDR3 consists of 16 residues. This entry is derived from a study of cytomegalovirus exposure and HLA in healthy donors. General observations from the study: Later analysis suggested links between common viral pathogens and several top significant clusters. An analysis done earlier found most TCR beta V segments productive about 87% or about 30% of the time.

The chain employs TRBV9 and TRBJ2-6; D is possibly TRBD1 (6 bases). The clonotype comes from a man aged 45-65 years in good health and CMV-seronegative. Sequenced sample: PBMCs. The CDR3 sequence is CASSVTQGSGANVLTF. The DNA for the CDR3 is TGTGCCAGCAGCGTGACACAGGGTTCTGGGGCCAACGTCCTGACTTTC.